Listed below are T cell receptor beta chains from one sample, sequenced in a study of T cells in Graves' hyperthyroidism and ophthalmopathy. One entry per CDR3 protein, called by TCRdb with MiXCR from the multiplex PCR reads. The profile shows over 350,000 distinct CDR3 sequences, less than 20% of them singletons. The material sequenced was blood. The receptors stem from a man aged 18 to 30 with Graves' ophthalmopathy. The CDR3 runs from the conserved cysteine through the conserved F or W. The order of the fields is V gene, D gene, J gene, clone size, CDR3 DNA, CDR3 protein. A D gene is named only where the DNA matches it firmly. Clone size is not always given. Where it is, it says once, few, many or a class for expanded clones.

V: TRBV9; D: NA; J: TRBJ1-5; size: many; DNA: TGTGCCAGCAGCGTAAATGGAGATTACAATCAGCCCCAGCATTTT; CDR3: CASSVNGDYNQPQHF
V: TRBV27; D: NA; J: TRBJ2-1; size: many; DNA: TGTGCCAGCAGTTTTTCCGGGACACCTTACAATGAGCAGTTCTTC; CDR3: CASSFSGTPYNEQFF
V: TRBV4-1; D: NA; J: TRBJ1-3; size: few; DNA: TGCGCCAGCAGCCAGCCCCGGACGGTCAGAAACACCATATATTTT; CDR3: CASSQPRTVRNTIYF
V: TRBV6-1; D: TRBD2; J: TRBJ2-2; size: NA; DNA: TGTGCCAGCAGTCGCGGCGGGGGGGCGCGGGAGCTGTTTTTT; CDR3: CASSRGGGARELFF
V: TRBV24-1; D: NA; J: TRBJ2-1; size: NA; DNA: TGTGCCACCAGTGATGGGGGTAGCAACTACAATGAGCAGTTCTTC; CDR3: CATSDGGSNYNEQFF
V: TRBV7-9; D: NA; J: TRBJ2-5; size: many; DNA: TGTGCCAGCAGCTTAATCAGGGGAATAGAGACCCAGTACTTC; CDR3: CASSLIRGIETQYF
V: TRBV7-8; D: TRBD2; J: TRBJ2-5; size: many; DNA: TGTGCCGGCAGCTTAGTCGGGGGGGCCGAGACCCAGTACTTC; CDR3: CAGSLVGGAETQYF
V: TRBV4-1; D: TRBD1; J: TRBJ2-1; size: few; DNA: TGCGCCAGCTCCGACAGGGACCAAGGCGATGAGCAGTTCTTC; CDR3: CASSDRDQGDEQFF
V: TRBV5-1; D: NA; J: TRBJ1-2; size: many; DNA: TGCGCCAGCAGCTTGGTCGGGGAAGGCTACACCTTC; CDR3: CASSLVGEGYTF
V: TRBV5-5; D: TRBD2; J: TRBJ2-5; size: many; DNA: TGTGCCAGCAGAAACTCGACTAGCGGGGGAGTCGAGACCCAGTACTTC; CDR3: CASRNSTSGGVETQYF
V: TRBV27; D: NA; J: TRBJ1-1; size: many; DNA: TGTGCCAGCAGTTTAAAAGTTAGGGGGAACACTGAAGCTTTCTTT; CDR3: CASSLKVRGNTEAFF
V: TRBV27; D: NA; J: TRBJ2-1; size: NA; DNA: TGTGCCAGCAGTTTTCTCGGGGACTACAATGAGCAGTTCTTC; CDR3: CASSFLGDYNEQFF
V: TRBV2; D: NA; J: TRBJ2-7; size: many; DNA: TGTGCCAGCAGTATTGGACGGGCAGGAGCCTCCGAGCAGTACTTC; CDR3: CASSIGRAGASEQYF
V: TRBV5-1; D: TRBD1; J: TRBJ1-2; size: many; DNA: TGCGCCAGCAGCTTGGGGGACAGCGTAGAAGGCTACACCTTC; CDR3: CASSLGDSVEGYTF
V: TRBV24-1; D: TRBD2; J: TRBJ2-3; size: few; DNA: TGTGCCACCAGTCGAAAGCGGGGTTCCACAGATACGCAGTATTTT; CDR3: CATSRKRGSTDTQYF
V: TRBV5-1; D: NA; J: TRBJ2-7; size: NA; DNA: TGCGCCAGCAGGTCCTCCTACGAGCAGTACTTC; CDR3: CASRSSYEQYF
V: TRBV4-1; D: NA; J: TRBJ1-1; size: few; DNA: TGCGCCAGCAGCCAAGAAAGTGGCGCTGAAGCTTTCTTT; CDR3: CASSQESGAEAFF
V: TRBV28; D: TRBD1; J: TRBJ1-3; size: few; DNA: TGTGCCAGCAGATACGGGACAGCCTCTGGAAACACCATATATTTT; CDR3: CASRYGTASGNTIYF
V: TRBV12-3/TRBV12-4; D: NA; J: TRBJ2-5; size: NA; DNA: TGTGCCAGCAGTGCCTCGACAGCCTCTCAAGAGACCCAGTACTTC; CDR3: CASSASTASQETQYF
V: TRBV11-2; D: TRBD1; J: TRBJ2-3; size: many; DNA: TGTGCCAGCAGCTTAGGAAGGGGGCCACAGGATACGCAGTATTTT; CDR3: CASSLGRGPQDTQYF
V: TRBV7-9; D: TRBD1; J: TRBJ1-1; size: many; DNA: TGTGCCAGCAGCACCGGACAGGGTGGGGCTGAAGCTTTCTTT; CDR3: CASSTGQGGAEAFF
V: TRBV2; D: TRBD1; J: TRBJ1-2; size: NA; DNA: TGTGCCAGCAGTACAGGACAGGGTTGGGGCTATGGCTACACCTTC; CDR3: CASSTGQGWGYGYTF